Given below is one T cell receptor beta chain in context. Its antigen is undetermined. The sample comes from a study of blood T cells in healthy people across ages. Study-level background: Researchers report that template switching captured about one barcoded beta molecule per two T cells.

The use of a sample-barcoded 5' primer and a J-beta primer mix characterized a second PCR of about 7 to 12 cycles. Each cDNA molecule was tagged by a template-switch adaptor with 12 random nucleotides. TCRdb called the 5' RACE reads again in MiXCR, with one record for every CDR3 protein. Among 1.4 million or so distinct CDR3 sequences, roughly 43% were seen once, and the ten largest hold under 5%. The CDR3 extends over 17 amino acids. Regarding the study as a whole: Fewer expanded clones and more diversity marked long-lived versus aged donors.

All donors came from Russia, were Caucasian and healthy, and spanned ages roughly 6 to 95. The sequence was collected from a woman in her late teens or twenties in good health. The genes are TRBV12-3 or TRBV12-4 and TRBJ2-1; 13 positions match TRBD2. The J call is doubtful: the DNA matches TRBJ2-7 better. Sequenced material: blood. In DNA, the CDR3 is TGTGCCAGCAGTCAAGGACTAGCGGGAGCCTCCTACAATGAGCAGTACTTC. Residues: CASSQGLAGASYNEQYF.